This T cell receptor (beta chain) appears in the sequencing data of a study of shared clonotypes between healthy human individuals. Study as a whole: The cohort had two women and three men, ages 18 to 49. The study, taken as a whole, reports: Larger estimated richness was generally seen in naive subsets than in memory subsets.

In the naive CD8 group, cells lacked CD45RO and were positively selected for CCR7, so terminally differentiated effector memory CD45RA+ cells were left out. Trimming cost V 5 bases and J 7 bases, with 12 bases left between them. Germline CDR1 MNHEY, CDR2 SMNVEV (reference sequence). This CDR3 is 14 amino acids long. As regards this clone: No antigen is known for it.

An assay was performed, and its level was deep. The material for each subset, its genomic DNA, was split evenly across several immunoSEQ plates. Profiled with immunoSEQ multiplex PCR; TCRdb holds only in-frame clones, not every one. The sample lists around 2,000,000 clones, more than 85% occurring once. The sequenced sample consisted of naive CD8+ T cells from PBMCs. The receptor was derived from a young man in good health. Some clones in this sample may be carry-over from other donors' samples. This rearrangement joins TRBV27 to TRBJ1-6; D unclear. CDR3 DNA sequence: TGTGCCAGCAGTGACATAAACCCCAATTCACCCCTCCACTTT. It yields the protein CASSDINPNSPLHF.